The 9 T cell receptor beta chains in this list originate from one sample, sequenced in a study of T cell responses to AZD1222 COVID-19 vaccine (dated by TCRdb to the early 2020s). The library relied on the immunoSEQ multiplex PCR assay. Drawn from immuneACCESS, this table holds only the in-frame rearrangements with V and J called that TCRdb kept. Clones are partly lost; checked studies trace under half to an unresolved V gene and leave the rest unexplained. The table for this sample lists about 60,000 clones; roughly 80% of them were counted only once. The top ten clones comprise 3% to 4% of the sample. This specimen's time point label, per the study, means: about 28 days (+/-7) after the second vaccine dose. Source: peripheral blood, taken 28 days after the second AZD1222 dose. The source is an adult who received the AZD1222 COVID-19 vaccine.

The chain uses TRBV28 and TRBJ2-7, with 7 bases lining up with TRBD1. CDR1 is MDHEN and CDR2 is SYDVKM in the germline V gene. The trim removed 6 bases at V and 5 bases at J, leaving 13 bases unmatched. The CDR3 consists of 15 residues. In DNA, the CDR3 is TGTGCCAGCAGCACCCAGACAGGGAAGCTGGACGAGCAGTACTTC. The encoded protein is CASSTQTGKLDEQYF. The variable domain in full, with the rest retrieved from reference TRBV28 and TRBJ2-7, is DVKVTQSSRYLVKRTGEKVFLECVQDMDHENMFWYRQDPGLGLRLIYFSYDVKMKEKGDIPEGYSVSREKKERFSLILESASTNQTSMYLCASSTQTGKLDEQYFGPGTRLTVT.

This rearrangement joins TRBV30 to TRBJ2-3; D remains ambiguous. This CDR3 has 13 residues. The germline gives CDR1 GTSNPN, CDR2 SVGIG (reference sequence). The V end was cut by 2 bases, the J end by 2 bases, with 8 bases between. In DNA, the CDR3 is TGTGCCTGGAGTTATCCACCCACAGATACGCAGTATTTT. It specifies CAWSYPPTDTQYF.

This chain links TRBV5-1 with TRBJ1-2; TRBD1 might be the D (6 bases). The CDR3 loop spans 14 amino acids. Germline lookup yields CDR1 SGHRS and CDR2 YFSETQ. Trimming took off 0 bases at V and 6 bases at J, with 12 bases between the two ends. The CDR3 loop reads CASSLAPGGDGYTF. The CDR3 DNA is TGCGCCAGCAGCTTGGCCCCTGGGGGCGATGGCTACACCTTC.

The rearrangement uses TRBV6-2 or TRBV6-3 and TRBJ2-2; 7 nucleotides match TRBD2. J lost 3 bases, V lost 0 bases, and 4 bases had no gene match. Germline CDR1 is MNHEY and CDR2 is SVGEGT. This CDR3 spans 16 amino acids. Written as DNA, the CDR3 is TGTGCCAGCAGTTACTCCGCTGCGGGGGACACCGGGGAGCTGTTTTTT. This sequence encodes CASSYSAAGDTGELFF.

This chain links TRBV6-2 or TRBV6-3 with TRBJ1-1; the D gene is possibly TRBD1 (5 bases). Trimming took off 0 bases at V and 8 bases at J, with 13 bases between the two ends. Germline CDR1 MNHEY, CDR2 SVGEGT. The CDR3 totals 14 residues. In DNA form, the CDR3 reads TGTGCCAGCAGTTACTCGAGTGAGGGGAAAGAAGCTTTCTTT. This sequence encodes CASSYSSEGKEAFF.

The V and J genes are TRBV15 and TRBJ2-3; D uncertain. The V end lost 3 bases, the J end lost 2 bases, and 21 bases lay between the germline ends. The CDR3 runs to 18 residues. From germline, CDR1 is LNHNV and CDR2 YYDKDF (reference sequence). Here the CDR3 DNA reads TGTGCCACCAGCAGGACTGGGCGGTCGCTGTCGTCCACAGATACGCAGTATTTT. This sequence encodes CATSRTGRSLSSTDTQYF.

V and J are TRBV5-1 and TRBJ1-1, with 8 nucleotides matching TRBD1. The CDR3 has 17 residues. The germline CDR1 and CDR2 sequences are SGHRS and YFSETQ. J was trimmed by 3 bases and V by 0 bases; bases with no gene match: 10. For the CDR3, the DNA is TGCGCCAGCAGCTTGGAGCGTTTCGGACAGGGATACACTGAAGCTTTCTTT. This codes for CASSLERFGQGYTEAFF.

V and J are TRBV5-1 and TRBJ1-1; 8 bases align to TRBD1. This CDR3 has 15 residues. Germline CDR1 reads SGHRS; CDR2 reads YFSETQ. V was pared by 0 bases and J by 11 bases, with 12 bases of the junction left unmatched. The CDR3 nucleotides read TGCGCCAGCAGCTTGGCCAAACAGGGGGTTGGGGAGGCTTTCTTT. Translation gives CASSLAKQGVGEAFF.

This sequence joins TRBV12-3 or TRBV12-4 and TRBJ2-7; D is uncertain. CDR3 length equals 11 residues. V dropped 8 bases and J dropped 5 bases, with 10 bases sitting between them. CDR3 nucleotides: TGTGCCAGCCGCTCAAGGAACGAGCAGTACTTC. Translation: CASRSRNEQYF.